The next 3 T cell receptor beta chains were all read from a single sample in a study of untreated major depressive disorder. Using immunoSEQ multiplex PCR, the repertoire was profiled, and TCRdb retains in-frame clones only, with some absent. The data show about 13,000 clones, 85% to 95% seen once. Antigens for these TCRs are unknown. Study-wide results and caveats: Compared with controls, depressed patients showed more TRBV05-01 (Vbeta 5.1) usage in CD4+ T cells.

The specimen sequenced was CD4+ T cells from PBMCs. The origin of the receptors is a man aged 30 to 45 with major depressive disorder.

The chain recombines TRBV4-1 with TRBJ1-6; D is undetermined. V was cut by 0 bases and J by 6 bases, with 12 bases left in between. The germline V gene encodes CDR1 MGHRA and CDR2 YSYEKL. This CDR3 is built from 16 residues. CDR3 sequence: CASSQERFMGNSPLHF. CDR3 DNA: TGCGCCAGCAGCCAAGAGCGTTTCATGGGTAATTCACCCCTCCACTTT.

CDR3 coding DNA: TGTGCCAGCAGTACAGGGGACACTGAAGCTTTCTTT. Translated, it gives CASSTGDTEAFF. J is TRBJ1-1 and V is TRBV5-4; 7 nucleotides match TRBD1. Germline CDR1 SGHNT, CDR2 YYREEE (reference sequence). The CDR3 has 12 amino acids. Trimming removed 5 bases from V and 3 bases from J; junction bases left unmatched: 1.

The chain is built from TRBV6-5 and TRBJ2-1; 8 nucleotides line up with TRBD2. CDR1 is MNHEY and CDR2 is SVGAGI in the germline V gene. The CDR3 is 16 residues long. V was clipped by 4 bases and J by 0 bases; unmatched bases: 5. CDR3 nucleotide sequence: TGTGCCAGCAGTTGGGTAGCGGGGAGCTCCTACAATGAGCAGTTCTTC. It is translated as CASSWVAGSSYNEQFF.